This T cell receptor beta chain was obtained from a study of OX40 agonist ivuxolimab in advanced cancers. CDR3 length: 15 residues. CDR1 and CDR2 from the germline V gene are MDHEN and SYDVKM. The V and J ends lost 3 bases and 4 bases, in that order; junction bases with no gene match: 6. The assay was immunoSEQ multiplex PCR, and TCRdb's table has in-frame clones only and misses some. Of around 66,000 clones listed, 75% to 90% are singletons. The sequencing here drew on CD4+ or CD8+ T cells sorted from blood, taken in a trial of the OX40 agonist ivuxolimab. The genes are TRBV28 and TRBJ1-3; 7 bases fit TRBD1. This clonotype originated in an adult with an advanced solid tumor such as melanoma, head and neck, liver or kidney cancer. CDR3 loop: CASSFGTASGNTIYF. For the CDR3, the DNA is TGTGCCAGCAGTTTTGGGACAGCCTCGGGAAACACCATATATTTT.